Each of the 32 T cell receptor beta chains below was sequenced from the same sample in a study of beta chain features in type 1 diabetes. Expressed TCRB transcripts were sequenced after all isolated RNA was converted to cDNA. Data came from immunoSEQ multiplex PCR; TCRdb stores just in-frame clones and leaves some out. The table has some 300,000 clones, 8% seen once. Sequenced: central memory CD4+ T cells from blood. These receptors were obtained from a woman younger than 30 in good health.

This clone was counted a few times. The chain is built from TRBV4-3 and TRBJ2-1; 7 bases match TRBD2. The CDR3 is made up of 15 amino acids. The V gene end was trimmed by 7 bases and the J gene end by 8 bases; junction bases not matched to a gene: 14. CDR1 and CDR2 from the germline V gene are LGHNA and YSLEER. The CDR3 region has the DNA TGCGCCAGCACCCGGCTAGCCCGGGAGGACTATGAGCAGTTCTTC. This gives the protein CASTRLAREDYEQFF.

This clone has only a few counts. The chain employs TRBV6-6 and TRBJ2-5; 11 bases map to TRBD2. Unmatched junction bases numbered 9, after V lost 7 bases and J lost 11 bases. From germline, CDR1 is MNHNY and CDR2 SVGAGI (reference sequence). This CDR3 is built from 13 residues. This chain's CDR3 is CASTGVTSGEQYF. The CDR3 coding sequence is TGTGCCAGCACTGGGGTGACTAGCGGGGAGCAGTACTTC.

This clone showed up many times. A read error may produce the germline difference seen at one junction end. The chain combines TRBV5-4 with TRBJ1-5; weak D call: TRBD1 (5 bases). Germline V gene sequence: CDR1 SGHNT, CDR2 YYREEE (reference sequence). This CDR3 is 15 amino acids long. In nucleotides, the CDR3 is TGTGCCAGCAGTTTGGGGGTAGGTAGCAATCAGCCCCAGCATTTT. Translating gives CASSLGVGSNQPQHF.

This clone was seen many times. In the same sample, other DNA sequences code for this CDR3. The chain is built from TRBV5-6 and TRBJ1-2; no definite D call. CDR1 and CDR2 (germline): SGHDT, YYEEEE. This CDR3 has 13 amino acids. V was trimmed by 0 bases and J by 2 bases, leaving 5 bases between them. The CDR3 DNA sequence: TGTGCCAGCAGCTTGGCCGGGAACTATGGCTACACCTTC. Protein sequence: CASSLAGNYGYTF.

DNA for the CDR3: TGTGCCAGCAGCTTAGCGGTGGTATCGGGCACCGGGGAGCTGTTTTTT. This gives the protein CASSLAVVSGTGELFF. The chain recombines TRBV7-9 with TRBJ2-2, with D unresolved. The CDR3 has 16 residues. Trimming shortened V by 0 bases and J by 4 bases, and 12 bases separated the two germline ends. Germline-derived CDR1 and CDR2 are SEHNR and FQNEAQ (reference sequence). Supplemented by reference TRBV7-9 and TRBJ2-2, the full variable domain reads DTGVSQNPRHKITKRGQNVTFRCDPISEHNRLYWYRQTLGQGPEFLTYFQNEAQLEKSRLLSDRFSAERPKGSFSTLEIQRTEQGDSAMYLCASSLAVVSGTGELFFGEGSRLTVL.

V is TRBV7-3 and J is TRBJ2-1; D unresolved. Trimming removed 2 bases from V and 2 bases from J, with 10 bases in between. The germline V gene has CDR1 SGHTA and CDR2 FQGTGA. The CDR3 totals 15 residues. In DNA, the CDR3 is TGTGCCAGCAGCTTATTCAAGGGTACCTACAATGAGCAGTTCTTC. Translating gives CASSLFKGTYNEQFF.

This CDR3 reads CASSQQTEETQYF. CDR3 nucleotide sequence: TGCGCCAGCAGCCAGCAGACAGAAGAGACCCAGTACTTC. The rearrangement uses TRBV4-3 and TRBJ2-5; TRBD1 is a possible D gene (5 bases). The V gene lost 3 bases and the J gene lost 3 bases, with 8 bases spanning the gap. Germline CDR1 is LGHNA and CDR2 is YSLEER. The CDR3 spans 13 residues.

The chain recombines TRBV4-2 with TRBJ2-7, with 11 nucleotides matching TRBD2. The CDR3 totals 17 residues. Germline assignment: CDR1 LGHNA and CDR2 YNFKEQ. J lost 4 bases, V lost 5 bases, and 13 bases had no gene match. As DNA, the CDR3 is TGTGCCAGCAGCTTGGTTAGCGGGGGGGCCTATGAGTACGAGCAGTACGTC. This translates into CASSLVSGGAYEYEQYV.

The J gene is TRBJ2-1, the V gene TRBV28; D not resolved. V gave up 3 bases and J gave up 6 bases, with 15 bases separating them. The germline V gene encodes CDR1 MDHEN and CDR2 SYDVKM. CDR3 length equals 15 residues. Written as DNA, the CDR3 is TGTGCCAGCAGTTTTAGAACCCCCAGGAGCAATGAGCAGTTCTTC. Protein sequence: CASSFRTPRSNEQFF.

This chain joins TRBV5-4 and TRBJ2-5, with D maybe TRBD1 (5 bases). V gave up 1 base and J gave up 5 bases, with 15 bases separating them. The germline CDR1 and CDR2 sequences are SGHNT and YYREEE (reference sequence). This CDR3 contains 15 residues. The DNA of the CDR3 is TGTGCCAGCAGCTTGAAGGCAGGGCTGGAGGAGACCCAGTACTTC. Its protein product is CASSLKAGLEETQYF.

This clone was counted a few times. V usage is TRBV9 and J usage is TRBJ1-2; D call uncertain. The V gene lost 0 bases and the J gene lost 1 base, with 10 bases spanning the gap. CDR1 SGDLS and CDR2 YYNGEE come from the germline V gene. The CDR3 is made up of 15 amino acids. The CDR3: CASSVEDYGNYGYTF. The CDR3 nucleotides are TGTGCCAGCAGCGTAGAAGACTACGGTAACTATGGCTACACCTTC.

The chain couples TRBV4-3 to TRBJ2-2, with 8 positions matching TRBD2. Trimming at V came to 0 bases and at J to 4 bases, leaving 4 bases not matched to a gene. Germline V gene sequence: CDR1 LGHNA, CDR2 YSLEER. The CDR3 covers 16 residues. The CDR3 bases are TGCGCCAGCAGCCAAGATCTGGGACTAGTCACCGGGGAGCTGTTTTTT. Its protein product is CASSQDLGLVTGELFF.

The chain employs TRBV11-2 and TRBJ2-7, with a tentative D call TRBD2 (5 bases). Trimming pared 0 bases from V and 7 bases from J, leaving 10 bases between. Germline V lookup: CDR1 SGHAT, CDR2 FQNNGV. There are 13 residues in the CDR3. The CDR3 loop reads CASSLDPPGEQYF. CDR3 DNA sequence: TGTGCCAGCAGCTTAGATCCCCCGGGAGAGCAGTACTTC.

The CDR3 bases are TGCAGTGCTAGAACAGAGACCCAGTACTTC. This encodes CSARTETQYF. V is TRBV20-1 and J is TRBJ2-5; D call uncertain. The CDR3 has 10 residues. Germline V gene data show CDR1 as DFQATT and CDR2 as SNEGSKA (reference sequence). Trimming removed 2 bases at V and 4 bases at J, with 2 bases between.

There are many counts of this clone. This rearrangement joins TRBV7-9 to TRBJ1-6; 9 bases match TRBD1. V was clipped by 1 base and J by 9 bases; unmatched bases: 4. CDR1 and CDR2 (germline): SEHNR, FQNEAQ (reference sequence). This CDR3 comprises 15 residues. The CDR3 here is CASSLVGTGFSPLHF. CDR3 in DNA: TGTGCCAGCAGCTTAGTGGGGACAGGGTTTTCACCCCTCCACTTT.

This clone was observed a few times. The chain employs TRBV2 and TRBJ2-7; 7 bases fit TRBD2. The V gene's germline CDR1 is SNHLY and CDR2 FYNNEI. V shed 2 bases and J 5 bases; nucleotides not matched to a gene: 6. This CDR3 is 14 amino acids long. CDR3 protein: CASSEIAGGDEQYF. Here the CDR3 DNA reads TGTGCCAGCAGTGAAATAGCGGGCGGGGACGAGCAGTACTTC. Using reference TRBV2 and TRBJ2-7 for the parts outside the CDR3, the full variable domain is EPEVTQTPSHQVTQMGQEVILRCVPISNHLYFYWYRQILGQKVEFLVSFYNNEISEKSEIFDDQFSVERPDGSNFTLKIRSTKLEDSAMYFCASSEIAGGDEQYFGPGTRLTVT.

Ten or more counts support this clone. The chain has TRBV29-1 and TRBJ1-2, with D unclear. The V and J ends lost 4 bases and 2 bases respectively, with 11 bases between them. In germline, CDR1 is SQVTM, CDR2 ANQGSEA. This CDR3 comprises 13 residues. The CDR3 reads CSVAVTANYGYTF. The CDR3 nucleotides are TGCAGCGTTGCAGTTACCGCCAACTATGGCTACACCTTC.

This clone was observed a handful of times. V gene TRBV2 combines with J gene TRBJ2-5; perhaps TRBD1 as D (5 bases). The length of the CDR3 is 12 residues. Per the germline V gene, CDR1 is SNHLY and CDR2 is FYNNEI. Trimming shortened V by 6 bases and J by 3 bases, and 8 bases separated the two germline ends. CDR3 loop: CASSLGEETQYF. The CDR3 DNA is TGTGCCAGCAGCTTAGGGGAAGAGACCCAGTACTTC.

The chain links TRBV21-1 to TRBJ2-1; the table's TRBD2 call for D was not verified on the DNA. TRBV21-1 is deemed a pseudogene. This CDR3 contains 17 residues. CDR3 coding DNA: TGTGCCAGCAGATTCATACCCGGGCGGGAGCACGCCAATGAGCAGTTCTTC. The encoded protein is CASRFIPGREHANEQFF.

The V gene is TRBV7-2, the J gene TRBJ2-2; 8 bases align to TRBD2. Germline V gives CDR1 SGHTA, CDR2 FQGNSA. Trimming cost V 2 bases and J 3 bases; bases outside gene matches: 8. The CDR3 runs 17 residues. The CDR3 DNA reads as TGTGCCAGCAGCTTACGGGGGGGCGTCGGGCACACCGGGGAGCTGTTTTTT. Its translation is CASSLRGGVGHTGELFF.

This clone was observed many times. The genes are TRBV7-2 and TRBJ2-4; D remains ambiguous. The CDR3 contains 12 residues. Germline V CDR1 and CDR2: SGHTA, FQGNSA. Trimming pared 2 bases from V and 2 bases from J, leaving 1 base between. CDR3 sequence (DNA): TGTGCCAGCAGCTTACCCAAAAACATTCAGTACTTC. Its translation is CASSLPKNIQYF.

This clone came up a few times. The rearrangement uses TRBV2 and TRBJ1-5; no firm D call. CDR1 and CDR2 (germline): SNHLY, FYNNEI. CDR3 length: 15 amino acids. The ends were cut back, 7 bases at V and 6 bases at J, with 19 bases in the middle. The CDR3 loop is CASTLRADLVQPQHF. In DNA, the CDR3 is TGTGCCAGCACCTTGAGGGCAGACTTAGTTCAGCCCCAGCATTTT.

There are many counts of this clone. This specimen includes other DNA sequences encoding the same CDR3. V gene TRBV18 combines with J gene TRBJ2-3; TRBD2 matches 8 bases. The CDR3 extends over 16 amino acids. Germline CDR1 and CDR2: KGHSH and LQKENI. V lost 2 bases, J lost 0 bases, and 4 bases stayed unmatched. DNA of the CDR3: TGTGCCAGCTCACCAACTAGCGGAACTAGCACAGATACGCAGTATTTT. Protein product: CASSPTSGTSTDTQYF.

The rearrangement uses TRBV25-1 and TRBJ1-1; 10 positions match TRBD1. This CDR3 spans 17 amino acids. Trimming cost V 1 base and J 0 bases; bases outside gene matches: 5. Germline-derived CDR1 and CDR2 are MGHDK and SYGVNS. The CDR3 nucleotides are TGTGCCAGCAGTGAATTGGGGACAGGGGTGATGAACACTGAAGCTTTCTTT. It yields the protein CASSELGTGVMNTEAFF.

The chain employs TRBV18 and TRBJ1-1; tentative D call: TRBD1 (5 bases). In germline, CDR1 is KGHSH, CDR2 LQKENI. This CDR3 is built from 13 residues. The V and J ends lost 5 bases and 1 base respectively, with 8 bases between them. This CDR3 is CASSDSQNTEAFF. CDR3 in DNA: TGTGCCAGCTCAGACAGCCAGAACACTGAAGCTTTCTTT.

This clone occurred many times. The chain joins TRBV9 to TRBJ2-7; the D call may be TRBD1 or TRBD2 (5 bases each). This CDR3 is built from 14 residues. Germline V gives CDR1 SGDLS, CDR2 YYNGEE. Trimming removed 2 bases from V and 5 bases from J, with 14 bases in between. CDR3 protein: CASSVGTPAHEQYF. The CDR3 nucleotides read TGTGCCAGCAGCGTGGGGACCCCAGCCCACGAGCAGTACTTC.

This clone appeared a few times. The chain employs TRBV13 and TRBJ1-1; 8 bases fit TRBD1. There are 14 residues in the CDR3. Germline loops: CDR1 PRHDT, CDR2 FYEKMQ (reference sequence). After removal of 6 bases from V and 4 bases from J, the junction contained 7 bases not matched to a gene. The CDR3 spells CASRRTGPGTEAFF. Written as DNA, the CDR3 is TGTGCCAGCAGACGGACAGGGCCGGGCACTGAAGCTTTCTTT.

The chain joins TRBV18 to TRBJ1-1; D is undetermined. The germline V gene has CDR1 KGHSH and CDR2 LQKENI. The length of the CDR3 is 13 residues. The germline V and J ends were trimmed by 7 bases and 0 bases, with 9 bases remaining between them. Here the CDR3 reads CASFEGMNTEAFF. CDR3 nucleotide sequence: TGTGCCAGCTTTGAGGGCATGAACACTGAAGCTTTCTTT. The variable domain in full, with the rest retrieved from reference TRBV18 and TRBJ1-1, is NAGVMQNPRHLVRRRGQEARLRCSPMKGHSHVYWYRQLPEEGLKFMVYLQKENIIDESGMPKERFSAEFPKEGPSILRIQQVVRGDSAAYFCASFEGMNTEAFFGQGTRLTVV.

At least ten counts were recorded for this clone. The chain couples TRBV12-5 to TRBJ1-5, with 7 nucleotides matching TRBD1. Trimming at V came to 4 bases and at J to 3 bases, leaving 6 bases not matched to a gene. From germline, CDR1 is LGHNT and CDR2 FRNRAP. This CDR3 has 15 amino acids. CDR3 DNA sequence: TGTGCTAGTGGTTACTCAGGGGGGCCCAATCAGCCCCAGCATTTT. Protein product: CASGYSGGPNQPQHF.

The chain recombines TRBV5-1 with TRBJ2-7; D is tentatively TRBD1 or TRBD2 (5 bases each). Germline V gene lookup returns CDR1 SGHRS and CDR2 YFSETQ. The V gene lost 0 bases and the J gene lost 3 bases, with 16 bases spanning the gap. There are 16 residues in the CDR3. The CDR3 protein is CASSLAGQGRGYEQYF. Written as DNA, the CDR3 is TGCGCCAGCAGCTTGGCGGGGCAGGGAAGGGGCTACGAGCAGTACTTC.

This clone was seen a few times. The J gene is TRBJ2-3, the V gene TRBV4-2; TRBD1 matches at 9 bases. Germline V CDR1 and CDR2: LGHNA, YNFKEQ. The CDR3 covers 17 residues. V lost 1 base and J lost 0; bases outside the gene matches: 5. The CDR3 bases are TGTGCCAGCAGCCAAGGGACAGGGGAGTTTAGCACAGATACGCAGTATTTT. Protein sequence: CASSQGTGEFSTDTQYF.

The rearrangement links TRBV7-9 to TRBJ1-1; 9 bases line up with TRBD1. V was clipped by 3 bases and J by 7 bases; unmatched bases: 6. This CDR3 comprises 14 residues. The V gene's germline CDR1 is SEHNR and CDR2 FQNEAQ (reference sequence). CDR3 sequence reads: CASSFDRGNDEAFF. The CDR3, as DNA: TGTGCCAGCAGCTTCGACAGGGGGAACGATGAAGCTTTCTTT.